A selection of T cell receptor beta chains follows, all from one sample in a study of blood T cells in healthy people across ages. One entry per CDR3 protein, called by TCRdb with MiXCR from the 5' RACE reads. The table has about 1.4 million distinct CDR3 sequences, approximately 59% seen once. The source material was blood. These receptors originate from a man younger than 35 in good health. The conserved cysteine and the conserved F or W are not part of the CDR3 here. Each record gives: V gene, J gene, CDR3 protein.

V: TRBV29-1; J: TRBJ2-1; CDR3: SVGLAINEQF
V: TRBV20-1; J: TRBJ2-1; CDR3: SARTLIEQF
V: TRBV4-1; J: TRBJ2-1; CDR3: ASSLPAGTSGVSDEQF
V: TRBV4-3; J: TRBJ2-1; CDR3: ASSQGAYEQF
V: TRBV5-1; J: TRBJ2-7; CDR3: ARRCTVSYEQY
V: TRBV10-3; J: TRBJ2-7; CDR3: AILQGQGTYEQY
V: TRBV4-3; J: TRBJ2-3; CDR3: ASSQAVGKSTDTQY
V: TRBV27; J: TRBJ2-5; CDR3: ASSISTGADEQY
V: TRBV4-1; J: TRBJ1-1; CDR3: ASSQDGRGLAEAF
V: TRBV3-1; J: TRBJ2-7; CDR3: ASSQGFSPVSYEQY
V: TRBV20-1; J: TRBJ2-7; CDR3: SAMDSPDNYEQY
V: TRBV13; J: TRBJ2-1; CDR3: ASSRGQGTWEQF
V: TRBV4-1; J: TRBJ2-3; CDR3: VSSQGGGMGITDTQY
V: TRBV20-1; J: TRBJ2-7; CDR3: SARGPSDEQY
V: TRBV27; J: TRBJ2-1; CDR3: ASSPTSELPNEQF
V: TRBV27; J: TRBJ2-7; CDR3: ASRITRETYEQY
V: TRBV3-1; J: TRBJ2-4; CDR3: VSKRSGIGSNIQY
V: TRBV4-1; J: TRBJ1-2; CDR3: ASSQLQELTNYGYT
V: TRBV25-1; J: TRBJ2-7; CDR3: ASTGTVDSYEQY
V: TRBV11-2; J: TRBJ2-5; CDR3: ASSLVSRGQETQY
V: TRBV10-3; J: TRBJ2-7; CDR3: AISESSGLGEQY
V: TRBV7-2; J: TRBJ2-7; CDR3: ASSLVRTGLSYEQY
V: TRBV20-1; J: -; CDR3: SASPGLAQNNEQY
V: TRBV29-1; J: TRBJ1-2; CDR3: SVEPLQDRVSYGYT
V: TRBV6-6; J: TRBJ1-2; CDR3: ASSYPYPYDGYT
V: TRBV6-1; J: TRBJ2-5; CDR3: ASTVRSQETQY
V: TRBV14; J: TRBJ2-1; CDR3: ASSQGTNYHNEQF
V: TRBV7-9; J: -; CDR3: ASSYRAPRETQY
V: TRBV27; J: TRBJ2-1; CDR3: ASSFGGAVYNEQF
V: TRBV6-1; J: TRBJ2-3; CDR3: ASRSTGDPRTDTQY
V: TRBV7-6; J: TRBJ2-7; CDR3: ASSLKYGTRAYEQY
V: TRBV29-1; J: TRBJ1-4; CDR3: SVEEVVGKLF
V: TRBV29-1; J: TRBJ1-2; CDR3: SVFSLTGGFYGYT
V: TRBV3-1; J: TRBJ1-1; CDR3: ASSQVPGTEAF
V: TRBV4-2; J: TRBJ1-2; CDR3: ASSPEERSYGYT
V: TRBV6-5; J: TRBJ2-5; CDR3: ASRGPEGAGETQY
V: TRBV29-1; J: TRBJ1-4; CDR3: SVEVSGTGDEKLF
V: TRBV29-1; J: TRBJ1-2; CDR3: SVLSGTGVSNYGYT
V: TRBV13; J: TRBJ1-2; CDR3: ASSLGTGDYGYT
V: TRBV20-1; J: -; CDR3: SASYYEQY
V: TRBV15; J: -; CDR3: ATSRHPGTGFGEQY